This record covers a single T cell receptor (beta chain). Its antigen specificity is not known. No base quality values were provided; no much bigger clone lies one nucleotide off. Reading the label with the study, this specimen's time point is: newly diagnosed GD, antithyroid drugs for less than 3 months. For both TCR sequencing and RNA sequencing, RNA was extracted from PBMCs in TRIzol. The diagnosis of Graves' disease was made according to American Thyroid Association guidelines. The patients came from an endocrinology department in Xi'an, China. From each patient, around 8.3 milliliters of peripheral blood was collected into an EDTA anticoagulant tube. PBMCs were isolated by Ficoll Paque Plus density gradient separation without further T cell sorting. An Agilent 2100 Bioanalyzer and agarose gel were used to check RNA quality, and a NanoDrop 2000 was used to measure RNA concentration. V is reduced by 2 bases and J by 2 bases, leaving a spacing of 15 bases between them. The cysteine opens and the phenylalanine closes a CDR3 of 16 amino acids. Left in the record is the CDR3 DNA by itself, 48 bases read in frame from the first base. Based on the germline V gene (reference sequence), the CDR1 and CDR2 sequences are SGHKS and YYEKEE.

The library was produced with multiplex PCR. Sequenced using an Illumina HiSeq 4000. To build TCR beta libraries, CDR3 regions were amplified by Arm-PCR using iRepertoire HTBI primers. Gel purification was performed on PCR products prior to sequencing. The published analysis was carried out like this. Across samples, some 62 TRBV and roughly 15 TRBJ segments were identified and used for gene usage analysis of CDR3 amino acid clonotypes. Filtered high-quality paired reads were merged into contigs using COPE and FqMerger. BLAST was used to align contigs to IMGT TRBV, TRBD and TRBJ reference genes, with CDR3 defined following IMGT. Highly expanded clones were defined as clonotypes with a frequency above 0.1%. Repertoire diversity was measured by Shannon entropy, and V-J evenness by the Gini coefficient. A clonotype found in more than one individual was treated as public. Through fastp at Q25 and MiXCR, TCRdb rebuilt clones from the public reads, retaining in-frame beta chains. Each record represents a unique CDR3 protein, reported with the most common genes and DNA among its rows. TCRdb, not the authors, supplied the V and J calls. The table for this sample lists around 400,000 distinct CDR3 sequences; 15% to 18% of them were counted only once. Of the sample, over 20% falls within the top ten clones.

These data originate in a study of regulatory T cells in long-lasting Graves disease (dated by TCRdb to about 2021). Looking at the study overall: In the newly diagnosed Graves' disease group, patients had been taking antithyroid drugs for less than 3 months. TCR sequencing covered 13 persistent and some 20 newly diagnosed Graves' disease patients, 33 samples in total. This study used TCR sequencing and RNA sequencing of peripheral blood to compare persistent Graves' disease patients against newly diagnosed Graves' disease patients. The study was conducted in China and was registered as a clinical trial. The research as a whole found: Preferential use of TRBV28, TRBJ1-2 and TRBJ2-5 was observed in persistent disease, whereas TRBV20-1 and TRBJ2-1 were favored in newly diagnosed disease. Sequencing and analysis were restricted to the TCR beta chain. Because the primary lesion, thyroid tissue, could not be accessed, the study looked at peripheral blood alone. Lower TCR Shannon entropy and fewer highly expanded clones were observed in persistent Graves' disease patients than in newly diagnosed patients, which suggested clonal expansion. More public clonotypes were shared among persistent patients (over 2,500) than among newly diagnosed patients (over 900). The authors noted that the small sample size was a limitation that may lower accuracy.

Sequenced here: peripheral blood mononuclear cells (PBMCs), sampled at new diagnosis, from a patient treated with antithyroid drugs. Recombination connected TRBV5-5 to TRBJ2-3; the D gene is unclear. The TCR was taken from a female donor with Graves disease. The CDR3 reads CASSLLVFVDTDTQYF. Read as DNA, the sequence is TGTGCCAGCAGCTTATTAGTTTTTGTAGACACAGATACGCAGTATTTT.